This T cell receptor (beta chain) appears in the sequencing data of a study of OX40 agonist ivuxolimab in advanced cancers. This clone was detected once. The antigen is unknown. Measured with immunoSEQ multiplex PCR; TCRdb has only the in-frame clones, and not every one. The table shows about 75,000 clones, with 90% occurring only once. Findings of the study overall: Compared with others, partial responders at 0.1-3.0 mg/kg displayed clonal expansion among the lowest. There were, on average, more expanded clones in CD8+ T cells than in CD4+.

V was trimmed by 3 bases and J by 5 bases, leaving 16 bases between them. The CDR3 covers 15 residues. Germline V gives CDR1 SGHTA, CDR2 FQGNSA. The receptor's source is an adult with an advanced solid tumor such as melanoma, head and neck, liver or kidney cancer. The sequences come from CD4+ or CD8+ T cells sorted from blood, collected in a trial of the OX40 agonist ivuxolimab. V is TRBV7-2 and J is TRBJ1-1, with D possibly matching TRBD1 (6 bases). CDR3 amino acids: CASSFTGQGGTEAFF. The CDR3 nucleotides read TGTGCCAGCAGCTTCACAGGGCAGGGAGGGACTGAAGCTTTCTTT.